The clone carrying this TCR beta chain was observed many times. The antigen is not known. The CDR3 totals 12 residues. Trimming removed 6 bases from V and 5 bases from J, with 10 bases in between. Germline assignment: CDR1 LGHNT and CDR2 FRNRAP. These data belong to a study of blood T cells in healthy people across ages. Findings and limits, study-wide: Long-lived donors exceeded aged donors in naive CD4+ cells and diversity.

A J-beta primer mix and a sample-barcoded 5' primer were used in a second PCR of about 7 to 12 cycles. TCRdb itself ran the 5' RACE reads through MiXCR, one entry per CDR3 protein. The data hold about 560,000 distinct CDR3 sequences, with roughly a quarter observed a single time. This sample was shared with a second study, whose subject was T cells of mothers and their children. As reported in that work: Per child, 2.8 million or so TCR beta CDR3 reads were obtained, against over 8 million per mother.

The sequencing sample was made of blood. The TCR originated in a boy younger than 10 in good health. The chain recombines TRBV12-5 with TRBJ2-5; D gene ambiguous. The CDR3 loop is CASGPSRETQYF. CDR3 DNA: TGTGCTAGTGGACCGTCCAGGGAGACCCAGTACTTC.